This T cell receptor (beta chain) was recorded in a study of cytomegalovirus exposure and HLA in healthy donors. Study details: Unique TCRs numbering some 77 million, obtained from HLA-typed donors, made up an early data release.

There are 15 residues in the CDR3. The germline gives CDR1 SGHTA, CDR2 FQGNSA. Unmatched junction bases numbered 7, after V lost 5 bases and J lost 1 base. The PCR ran on 60 Vbeta and 13 Jbeta primers. Clones were read by immunoSEQ multiplex PCR, and TCRdb kept only the in-frame ones, dropping some. The sample carries about 180,000 clones, around 79% recorded once. This TCR was recovered from a middle-aged man in good health and CMV-seropositive. The chain couples TRBV7-2 to TRBJ1-1; 7 bases are shared with TRBD1. Sequencing was carried out using PBMCs. The CDR3 is CASSPRGSGNTEAFF. DNA of the CDR3: TGTGCCAGCAGCCCCAGGGGGTCGGGGAACACTGAAGCTTTCTTT.